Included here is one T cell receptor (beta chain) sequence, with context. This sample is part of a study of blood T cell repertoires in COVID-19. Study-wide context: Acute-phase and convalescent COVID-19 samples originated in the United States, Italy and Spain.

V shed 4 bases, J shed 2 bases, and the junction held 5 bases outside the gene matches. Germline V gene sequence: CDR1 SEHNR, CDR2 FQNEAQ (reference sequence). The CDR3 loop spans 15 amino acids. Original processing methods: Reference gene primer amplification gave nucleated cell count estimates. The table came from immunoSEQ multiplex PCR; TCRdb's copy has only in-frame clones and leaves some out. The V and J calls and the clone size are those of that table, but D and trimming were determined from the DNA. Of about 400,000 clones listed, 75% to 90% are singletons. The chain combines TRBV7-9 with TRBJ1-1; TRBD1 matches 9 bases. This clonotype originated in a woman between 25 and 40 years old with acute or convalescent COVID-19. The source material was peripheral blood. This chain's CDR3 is CASSSSTGGNTEAFF. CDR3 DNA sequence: TGTGCCAGCAGCTCCTCGACAGGGGGAAACACTGAAGCTTTCTTT.